What follows are 10 T cell receptor beta chains derived from one specimen sequenced in a study of CD8 T cells in ankylosing spondylitis. TCRdb recomputed calls from the 5' RACE reads with MiXCR, one row per CDR3 protein. This sample has roughly 190,000 distinct CDR3 sequences; 9.5% to 15% occur once, and the top ten carry approximately 15%. The sequenced sample consisted of blood, either unsorted or a sorted T cell fraction (not recorded which). Every receptor here comes from a male donor with ankylosing spondylitis or in good health (not recorded which).

This clonotype was detected only a few times. The chain couples TRBV30 to TRBJ1-4, with D unclear. The CDR3 covers 15 residues. From germline, CDR1 is GTSNPN and CDR2 SVGIG (reference sequence). The V gene lost 0 bases and the J gene lost 8 bases, with 16 bases spanning the gap. Here the CDR3 DNA reads TGTGCCTGGAGTGTCCCCGGGCCTTTAAACGAAAAACTGTTTTTT. Protein: CAWSVPGPLNEKLFF.

V usage is TRBV30 and J usage is TRBJ2-1; D uncertain. The CDR3 consists of 11 residues. Trimming cost V 2 bases and J 7 bases, with 6 bases left between them. CDR1 and CDR2 from the germline V gene are GTSNPN and SVGIG (reference sequence). The CDR3 loop is CAWSIGNEQFF. The CDR3 nucleotides read TGTGCCTGGAGTATAGGTAATGAGCAGTTCTTC.

V is TRBV7-8 and J is TRBJ2-3, with TRBD1 identical over 9 bases. V was clipped by 3 bases and J by 3 bases; unmatched bases: 4. CDR3 size: 15 residues. From germline, CDR1 is SGHVS and CDR2 FQNEAQ. CDR3 region: CASSFPQGATDTQYF. CDR3 in DNA: TGTGCCAGCAGCTTCCCACAGGGGGCAACAGATACGCAGTATTTT.

This clonotype showed up just a few times. The rearrangement uses TRBV5-1 and TRBJ1-1, with TRBD1 as a possible D gene (6 bases). This CDR3 contains 15 residues. Trimming pared 3 bases from V and 3 bases from J, leaving 15 bases between. Per the germline V gene, CDR1 is SGHRS and CDR2 is YFSETQ. CDR3 sequence: CASSSGGGMDTEAFF. The CDR3 DNA reads TGCGCCAGCAGCTCCGGGGGCGGGATGGACACTGAAGCTTTCTTT.

The chain is built from TRBV2 and TRBJ1-1, with D possibly being TRBD1 (6 bases). The CDR3 is made up of 16 amino acids. Looked up from germline, CDR1 is SNHLY and CDR2 is FYNNEI. Trimming cost V 6 bases and J 3 bases, with 20 bases left between them. DNA of the CDR3: TGTGCCAGCAGGCGAATCCGGGACATACGAGACACTGAAGCTTTCTTT. Translating it yields CASRRIRDIRDTEAFF.

A few counts support this clonotype. The genes are TRBV7-9 and TRBJ2-3, with no clear D. This CDR3 comprises 11 residues. V lost 5 bases, J lost 4 bases, and 4 bases lay in between. Germline loops: CDR1 SEHNR, CDR2 FQNEAQ (reference sequence). The CDR3 sequence is CASSVPDTQYF. The DNA for the CDR3 is TGTGCCAGCAGCGTTCCAGATACGCAGTATTTT.

In this sample, this clonotype turned up many times. The gene calls are TRBV7-9 and TRBJ1-3; D unclear. The CDR3 spans 14 residues. Germline lookup yields CDR1 SEHNR and CDR2 FQNEAQ (reference sequence). V lost 1 base, J lost 6 bases, and 10 bases lay in between. The CDR3 loop is CASSLVQPPNTIYF. The CDR3 DNA reads TGTGCCAGCAGCTTAGTTCAGCCCCCAAACACCATATATTTT. Full variable domain (outside the CDR3, taken from reference TRBV7-9 and TRBJ1-3): DTGVSQNPRHKITKRGQNVTFRCDPISEHNRLYWYRQTLGQGPEFLTYFQNEAQLEKSRLLSDRFSAERPKGSFSTLEIQRTEQGDSAMYLCASSLVQPPNTIYFGEGSWLTVV.

There are many counts of this clonotype. The CDR3 DNA is TGTGCCAGCAGCCCCACGAGGGGCCTGGAAGAGACCCAGTACTTC. Residues: CASSPTRGLEETQYF. V usage is TRBV11-2 and J usage is TRBJ2-5; D might be TRBD1 or TRBD2, each matching 5 bases. Germline lookup yields CDR1 SGHAT and CDR2 FQNNGV. CDR3 length: 15 residues. V was trimmed by 5 bases and J by 3 bases, leaving 16 bases between them. Full variable domain (remainder filled in from reference TRBV11-2 and TRBJ2-5): EAGVAQSPRYKIIEKRQSVAFWCNPISGHATLYWYQQILGQGPKLLIQFQNNGVVDDSQLPKDRFSAERLKGVDSTLKIQPAKLEDSAVYLCASSPTRGLEETQYFGPGTRLLVL.

This clonotype was counted between two and nine times. The chain links TRBV30 to TRBJ2-3; a weak D match, TRBD1 (6 bases). V dropped 2 bases and J dropped 0 bases, with 12 bases sitting between them. Germline CDR1 GTSNPN, CDR2 SVGIG (reference sequence). The CDR3 totals 15 residues. CDR3 nucleotides: TGTGCCTGGAGTAGTGGGACATCTAGCACAGATACGCAGTATTTT. This encodes CAWSSGTSSTDTQYF.

This chain connects TRBV7-9 to TRBJ1-1; maybe TRBD1 (6 bases). CDR1 is SEHNR and CDR2 is FQNEAQ in the germline V gene (reference sequence). There are 16 residues in the CDR3. V was cut by 5 bases and J by 2 bases, with 18 bases left in between. CDR3 DNA: TGTGCCAGCAGCCATTCCAGGGGAGTTAGAAACACTGAAGCTTTCTTT. Its protein is CASSHSRGVRNTEAFF.